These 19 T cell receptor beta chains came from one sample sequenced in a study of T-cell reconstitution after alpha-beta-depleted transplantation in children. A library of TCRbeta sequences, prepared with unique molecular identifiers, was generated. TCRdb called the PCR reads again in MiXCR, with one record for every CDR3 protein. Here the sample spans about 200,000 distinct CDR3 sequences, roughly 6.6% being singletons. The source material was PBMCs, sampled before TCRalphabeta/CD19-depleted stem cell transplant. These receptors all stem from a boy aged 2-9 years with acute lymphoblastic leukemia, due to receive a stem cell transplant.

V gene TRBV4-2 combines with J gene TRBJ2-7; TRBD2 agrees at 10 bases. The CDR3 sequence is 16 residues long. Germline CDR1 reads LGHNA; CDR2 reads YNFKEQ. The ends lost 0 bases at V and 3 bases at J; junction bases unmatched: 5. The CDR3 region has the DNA TGTGCCAGCAGCCAAGAGGGGCTAGCGGGAGTCTACGAGCAGTACTTC. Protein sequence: CASSQEGLAGVYEQYF.

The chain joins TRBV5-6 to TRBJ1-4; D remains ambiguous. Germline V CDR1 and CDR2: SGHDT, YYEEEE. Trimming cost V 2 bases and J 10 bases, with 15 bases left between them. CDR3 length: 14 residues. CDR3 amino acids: CASSFGSPTGKLFF. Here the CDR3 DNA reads TGTGCCAGCAGCTTCGGTAGCCCCACCGGAAAACTGTTTTTT.

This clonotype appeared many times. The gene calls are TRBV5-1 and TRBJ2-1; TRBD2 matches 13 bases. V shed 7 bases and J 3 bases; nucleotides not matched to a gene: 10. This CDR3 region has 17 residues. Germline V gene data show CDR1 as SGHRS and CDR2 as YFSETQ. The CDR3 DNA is TGCGCCAGCGGACGGACTAGCGGGAGACGAGACTACAATGAGCAGTTCTTC. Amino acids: CASGRTSGRRDYNEQFF.

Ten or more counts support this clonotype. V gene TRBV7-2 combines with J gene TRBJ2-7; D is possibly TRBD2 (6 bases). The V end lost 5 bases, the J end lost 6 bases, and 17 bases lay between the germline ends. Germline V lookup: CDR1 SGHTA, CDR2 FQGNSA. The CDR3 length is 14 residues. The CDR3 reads CASSPGLSSAEQYF. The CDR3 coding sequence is TGTGCCAGCAGCCCGGGACTGTCCTCCGCCGAGCAGTACTTC.

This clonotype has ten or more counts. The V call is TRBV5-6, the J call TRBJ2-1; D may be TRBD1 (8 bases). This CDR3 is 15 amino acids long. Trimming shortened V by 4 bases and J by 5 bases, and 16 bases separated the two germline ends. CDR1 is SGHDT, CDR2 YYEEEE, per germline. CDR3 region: CASSHPQGGNNEQFF. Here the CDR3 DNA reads TGTGCCAGCAGCCATCCACAGGGGGGGAACAATGAGCAGTTCTTC.

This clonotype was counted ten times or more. In nucleotides, the CDR3 is TGTGCCAGCAGCCTAACAGAGACATCATTATATAGCAATCAGCCCCAGCATTTT. Translating gives CASSLTETSLYSNQPQHF. J is TRBJ1-5 and V is TRBV28; no reliable D call. CDR3 length equals 18 residues. V lost 6 bases to trimming and J lost 0 bases, with 21 bases between them. Germline V CDR1 and CDR2: MDHEN, SYDVKM.

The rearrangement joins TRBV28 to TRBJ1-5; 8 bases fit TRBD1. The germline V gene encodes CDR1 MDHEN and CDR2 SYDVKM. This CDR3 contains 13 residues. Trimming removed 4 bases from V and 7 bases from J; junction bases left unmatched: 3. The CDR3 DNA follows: TGTGCCAGCAGTTCAGGGGGCTGGCAGCCCCAGCATTTT. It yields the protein CASSSGGWQPQHF.

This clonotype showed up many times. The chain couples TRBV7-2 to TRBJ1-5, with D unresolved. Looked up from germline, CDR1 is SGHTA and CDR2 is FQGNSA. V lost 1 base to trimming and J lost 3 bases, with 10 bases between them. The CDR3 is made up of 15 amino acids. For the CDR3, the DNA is TGTGCCAGCAGCTTAGAGCGGAGGTTCAATCAGCCCCAGCATTTT. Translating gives CASSLERRFNQPQHF.

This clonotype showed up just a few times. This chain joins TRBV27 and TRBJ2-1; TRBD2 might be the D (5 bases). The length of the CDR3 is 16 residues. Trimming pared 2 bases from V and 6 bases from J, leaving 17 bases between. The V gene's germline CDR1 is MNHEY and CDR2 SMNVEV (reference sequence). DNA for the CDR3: TGTGCCAGCAGTTTAGGACCCTCAGGAGGTGGCAATGAGCAGTTCTTC. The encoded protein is CASSLGPSGGGNEQFF.

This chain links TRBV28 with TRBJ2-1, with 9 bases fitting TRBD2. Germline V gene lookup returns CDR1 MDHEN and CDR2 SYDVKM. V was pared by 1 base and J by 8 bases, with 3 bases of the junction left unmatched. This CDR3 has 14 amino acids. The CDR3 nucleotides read TGTGCCAGCAGTTTATCTAGCGGGATATATGAGCAGTTCTTC. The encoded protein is CASSLSSGIYEQFF.

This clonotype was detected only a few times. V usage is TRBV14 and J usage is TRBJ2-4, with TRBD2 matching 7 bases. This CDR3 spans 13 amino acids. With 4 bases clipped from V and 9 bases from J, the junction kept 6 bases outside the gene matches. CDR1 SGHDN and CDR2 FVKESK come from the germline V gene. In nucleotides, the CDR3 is TGTGCCAGCAGCCCCCCCGCGGGGGTCATTCAGTACTTC. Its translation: CASSPPAGVIQYF.

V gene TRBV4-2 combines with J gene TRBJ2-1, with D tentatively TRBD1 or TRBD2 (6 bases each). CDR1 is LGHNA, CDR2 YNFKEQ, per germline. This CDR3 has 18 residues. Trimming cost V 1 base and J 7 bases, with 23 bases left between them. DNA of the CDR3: TGTGCCAGCAGCCAAGGAGGGGGACTCCCCATGGAGGATAATGAGCAGTTCTTC. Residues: CASSQGGGLPMEDNEQFF.

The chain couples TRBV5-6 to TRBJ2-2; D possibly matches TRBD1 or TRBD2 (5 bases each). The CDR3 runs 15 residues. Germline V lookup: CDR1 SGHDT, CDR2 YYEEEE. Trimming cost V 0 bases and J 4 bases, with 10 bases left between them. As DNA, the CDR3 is TGTGCCAGCAGCTTGGTTAGGGGACGCACCGGGGAGCTGTTTTTT. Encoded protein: CASSLVRGRTGELFF.

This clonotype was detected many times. The CDR3 DNA reads TGCGCCAGCAGTTTGAGGGACAGAACGAGCTCCTACAATGAGCAGTTCTTC. Translation: CASSLRDRTSSYNEQFF. The rearrangement links TRBV5-1 to TRBJ2-1, with 7 bases matching TRBD1. CDR1 SGHRS and CDR2 YFSETQ come from the germline V gene. Trimming cost V 5 bases and J 0 bases; bases outside gene matches: 11. This CDR3 comprises 17 residues.

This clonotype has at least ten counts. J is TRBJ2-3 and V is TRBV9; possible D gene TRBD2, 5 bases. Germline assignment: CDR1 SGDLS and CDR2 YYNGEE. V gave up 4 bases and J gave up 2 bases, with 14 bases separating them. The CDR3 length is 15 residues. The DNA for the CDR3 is TGTGCCAGCAGCTTTTCCGGGGTTCCCACAGATACGCAGTATTTT. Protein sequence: CASSFSGVPTDTQYF.

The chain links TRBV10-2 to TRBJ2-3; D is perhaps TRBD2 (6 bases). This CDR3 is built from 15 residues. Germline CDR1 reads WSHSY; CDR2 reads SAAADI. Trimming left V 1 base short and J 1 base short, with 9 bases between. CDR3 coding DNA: TGCGCCAGCAGTGAGTTTTCTAGCGGCACAGATACGCAGTATTTT. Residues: CASSEFSSGTDTQYF.

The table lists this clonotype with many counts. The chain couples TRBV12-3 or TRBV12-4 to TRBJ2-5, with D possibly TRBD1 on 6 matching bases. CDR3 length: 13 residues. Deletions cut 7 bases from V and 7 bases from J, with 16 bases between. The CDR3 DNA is TGTGCCAGCACCTCAGGGGATGAGGGGACCCAGTACTTC. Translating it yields CASTSGDEGTQYF.

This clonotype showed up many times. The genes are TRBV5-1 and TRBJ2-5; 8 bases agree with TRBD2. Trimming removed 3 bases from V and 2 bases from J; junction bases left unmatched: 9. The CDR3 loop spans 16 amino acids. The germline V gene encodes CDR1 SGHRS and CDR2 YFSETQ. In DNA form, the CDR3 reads TGCGCCAGCAGCTCCGACAATCGGGGGGGACAAGAGACCCAGTACTTC. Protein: CASSSDNRGGQETQYF.

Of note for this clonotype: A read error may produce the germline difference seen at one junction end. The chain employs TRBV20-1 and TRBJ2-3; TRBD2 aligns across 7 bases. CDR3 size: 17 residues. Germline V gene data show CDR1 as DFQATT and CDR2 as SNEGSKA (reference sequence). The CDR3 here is CCARTPWLAASTDTQYF. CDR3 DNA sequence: TGCTGTGCTAGAACCCCCTGGCTAGCGGCCTCCACAGATACGCAGTATTTT.